This T cell receptor (beta chain) is from a study of prognosis after radiotherapy for stage I lung cancer. On the study more broadly: Enrollment of stage I non-small cell lung cancer patients ran from 2018 to early 2019. Histologically, the tumors comprised squamous cell carcinoma in over five patients and adenocarcinoma in over ten. Patients received stereotactic body radiotherapy alone, with no concurrent therapy.

Per the germline V gene, CDR1 is SEHNR and CDR2 is FQNEAQ (reference sequence). V was pared by 4 bases and J by 3 bases, with 10 bases between. The CDR3 runs 14 residues. From genomic DNA, two-round multiplex PCR was used to amplify TCR beta CDR3. Used in first-round PCR were primers specific to each TRBV and TRBJ gene. Using its own MiXCR run on the multiplex PCR reads, TCRdb lists one record per CDR3 protein. Of about 47,000 distinct CDR3 sequences listed, approximately 35% are singletons. This clonotype was recorded many times. Peripheral blood, in roughly 6-milliliter volumes, was drawn at each of two time points.

This TCR was sampled from a donor of 50 years or more with non-small cell lung cancer. V and J are TRBV7-9 and TRBJ1-5, with D possibly matching TRBD1 (5 bases). The sample was PBMCs, taken before or after stereotactic body radiation therapy (not recorded which). CDR3 amino acids: CASSSTDPNQPQHF. DNA for the CDR3: TGTGCCAGCAGCTCGACAGATCCCAATCAGCCCCAGCATTTT.